The clone carrying this TCR beta chain was recorded a few times. Antigen: not known. Across several immunoSEQ plates, the genomic DNA of each subset was split evenly. Data came from immunoSEQ multiplex PCR; TCRdb stores just in-frame clones and leaves some out. The repertoire holds over a million clones, with approximately 80% as singletons. This entry belongs to a study of shared clonotypes between healthy human individuals. Germline V lookup: CDR1 SGDLS, CDR2 YYNGEE. This CDR3 comprises 14 residues. V was clipped by 3 bases and J by 3 bases, with 12 bases between them. General study findings and limits: As a rule, naive subsets had a larger estimated richness than memory subsets.

This chain joins TRBV9 and TRBJ1-1, with D possibly being TRBD1 (5 bases). The TCR sequence derives from a man between 18 and 29 years old in good health. Some clones in this sample may be carry-over from other donors' samples. Sequenced: memory CD4+ T cells from PBMCs. This sample's subset: CD45RA-negative fraction. The DNA of the CDR3 is TGTGCCAGCAGCGCCAGGGCTCATGACACTGAAGCTTTCTTT. Its protein is CASSARAHDTEAFF.